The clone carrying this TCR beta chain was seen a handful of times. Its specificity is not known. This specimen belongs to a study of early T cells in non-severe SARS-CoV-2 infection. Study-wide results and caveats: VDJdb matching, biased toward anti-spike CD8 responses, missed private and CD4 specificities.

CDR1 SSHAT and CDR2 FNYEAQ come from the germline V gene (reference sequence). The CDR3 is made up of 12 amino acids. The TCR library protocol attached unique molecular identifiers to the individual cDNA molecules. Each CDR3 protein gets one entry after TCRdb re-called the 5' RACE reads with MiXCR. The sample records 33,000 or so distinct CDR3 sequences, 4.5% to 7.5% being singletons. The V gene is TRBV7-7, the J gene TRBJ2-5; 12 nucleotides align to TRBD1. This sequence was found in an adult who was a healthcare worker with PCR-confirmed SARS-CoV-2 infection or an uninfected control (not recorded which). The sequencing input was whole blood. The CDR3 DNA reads TGTGCTAGCGGGACAGGGGGCGCGACCCAGTACTTC. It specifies CASGTGGATQYF. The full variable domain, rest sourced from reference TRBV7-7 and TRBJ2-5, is GAGVSQSPRYKVTKRGQDVTLRCDPISSHATLYWYQQALGQGPEFLTYFNYEAQPDKSGLPSDRFSAERPEGSISTLTIQRTEQRDSAMYRCASGTGGATQYFGPGTRLLVL.